This T cell receptor (beta chain) was observed in a study of blood T cells in healthy people across ages. General study results and limits: The percentage of naive T cells correlated strongly with TCR beta diversity. Relative to aged donors, long-lived donors carried more naive CD4+ cells and displayed higher diversity.

Investigators took about 10 milliliters of peripheral blood from every donor. With each sample, at least 5 micrograms of total RNA were extracted. With respect to this clonotype: The antigen remains undetermined.

The CDR3 loop spans 14 amino acids. The germline CDR1 and CDR2 sequences are MNHNS and SASEGT. A second about 6 to 12 cycle PCR used barcoded and J-beta primers. TCRdb re-analysed the 5' RACE reads in MiXCR, keeping a single row per CDR3 protein. This sample carries hundreds of thousands of distinct CDR3 sequences, around 43% of them seen once, and the ten largest clones take about 30%. The sequenced sample was blood. The source of this sequence is a man older than 75 in good health. The rearrangement uses TRBV6-1 and TRBJ2-5; D gene unclear. The end of the DNA aligns better with TRBJ2-7, so the J call may be wrong. The DNA for the CDR3 is TGTGCCAGCAGGCCCGCTCCCAACTCCTACGAGCAGTACTTC. As protein: CASRPAPNSYEQYF.